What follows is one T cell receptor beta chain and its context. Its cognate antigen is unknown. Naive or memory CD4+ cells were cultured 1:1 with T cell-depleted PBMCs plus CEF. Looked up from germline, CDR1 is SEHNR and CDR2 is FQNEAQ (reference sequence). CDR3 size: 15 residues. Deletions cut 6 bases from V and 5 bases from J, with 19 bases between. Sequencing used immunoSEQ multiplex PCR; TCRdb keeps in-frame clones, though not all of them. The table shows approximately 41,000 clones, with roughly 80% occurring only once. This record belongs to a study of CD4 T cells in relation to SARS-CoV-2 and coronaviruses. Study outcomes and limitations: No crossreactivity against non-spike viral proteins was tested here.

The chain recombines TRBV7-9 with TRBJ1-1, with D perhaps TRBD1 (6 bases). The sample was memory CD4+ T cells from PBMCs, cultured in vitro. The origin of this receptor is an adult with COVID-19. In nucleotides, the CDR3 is TGTGCCAGCAGTAATACTCGGGGGCGTTGGACTGAAGCTTTCTTT. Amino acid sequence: CASSNTRGRWTEAFF.